These 9 T cell receptor beta chains were all obtained from the same sample, sequenced in a study of radiotherapy plus CTLA-4 blockade in lung cancer. Produced via immunoSEQ multiplex PCR; TCRdb's table is partial and in-frame only. This table holds 70,000 to 90,000 clones, more than 80% found once. The sample in question was peripheral blood, obtained from a patient treated with radiotherapy plus ipilimumab. The receptors shown here come from a human donor with non-small cell lung cancer who had stable disease on radiotherapy plus ipilimumab.

The chain couples TRBV7-3 to TRBJ1-2; no clear D. In germline, CDR1 is SGHTA, CDR2 FQGTGA. The CDR3 consists of 15 residues. Trimming shortened V by 5 bases and J by 1 base, and 14 bases separated the two germline ends. The CDR3 is CASSPDNVGNYGYTF. DNA of the CDR3: TGTGCCAGCAGCCCCGATAATGTGGGTAACTATGGCTACACCTTC.

The V call is TRBV6-5, the J call TRBJ2-1; TRBD1 matches 7 bases. There are 15 residues in the CDR3. Germline assignment: CDR1 MNHEY and CDR2 SVGAGI. Trimming removed 0 bases from V and 6 bases from J; junction bases left unmatched: 5. Here the CDR3 reads CASSYSTGSRNEQFF. The CDR3, as DNA: TGTGCCAGCAGTTACTCGACAGGGTCGCGCAATGAGCAGTTCTTC.

Only one count was recorded for this clone. The chain is built from TRBV19 and TRBJ1-5; D is uncertain. This CDR3 region has 13 residues. The germline V and J ends were trimmed by 6 bases and 7 bases, with 13 bases remaining between them. Germline-derived CDR1 and CDR2 are LNHDA and SQIVND (reference sequence). The CDR3 region is CASRGAVQQPQHF. The DNA of the CDR3 is TGTGCCAGTAGGGGTGCAGTCCAACAGCCCCAGCATTTT.

This chain joins TRBV7-9 and TRBJ1-1; D gene unclear. V dropped 3 bases and J dropped 3 bases, with 5 bases sitting between them. CDR3 length: 12 amino acids. Germline V CDR1 and CDR2: SEHNR, FQNEAQ (reference sequence). Here the CDR3 reads CASSLWDTEAFF. CDR3 bases: TGTGCCAGCAGCTTGTGGGACACTGAAGCTTTCTTT.

This clone was seen a single time. The V call is TRBV7-8, the J call TRBJ1-1; D possibly corresponds to TRBD1 (5 bases). This CDR3 spans 17 amino acids. Germline CDR1 and CDR2: SGHVS and FQNEAQ. Trimming cost V 5 bases and J 0 bases, with 19 bases left between them. The CDR3 DNA sequence: TGTGCCAGCAGCCCCGGACAAACTTTCGGCCTGAACACTGAAGCTTTCTTT. Its protein is CASSPGQTFGLNTEAFF.

This clone is a singleton in its sample. Here the CDR3 DNA reads TGTGCCAGCAGCCTCCCCGATAGAAACACAGATACGCAGTATTTT. Protein: CASSLPDRNTDTQYF. The chain joins TRBV9 to TRBJ2-3; D is undetermined. The CDR3 totals 15 residues. The germline CDR1 and CDR2 sequences are SGDLS and YYNGEE. Deletions cut 4 bases from V and 2 bases from J, with 14 bases between.

The chain employs TRBV7-2 and TRBJ2-7, with a possible D match to TRBD2 (6 bases). CDR1 and CDR2 from the germline V gene are SGHTA and FQGNSA. The CDR3 totals 15 residues. Trimming removed 1 base from V and 7 bases from J, with 17 bases in between. CDR3 in DNA: TGTGCCAGCAGCTTAGAACTAGCCCCCAATAGAGAGCAGTACTTC. Encoded protein: CASSLELAPNREQYF.

This clone was seen once. This chain uses TRBV2 with TRBJ1-5; the match to TRBD1 covers 10 bases. CDR1 is SNHLY, CDR2 FYNNEI, per germline. Trimming took 4 bases from V and 6 from J; bases not matched to a gene: 3. The CDR3 length is 14 residues. CDR3 sequence (DNA): TGTGCCAGCAGTGGACAGGGGGCGGGTCAGCCCCAGCATTTT. Protein: CASSGQGAGQPQHF. Based on the CDR3 plus reference TRBV2 and TRBJ1-5, the full variable domain is EPEVTQTPSHQVTQMGQEVILRCVPISNHLYFYWYRQILGQKVEFLVSFYNNEISEKSEIFDDQFSVERPDGSNFTLKIRSTKLEDSAMYFCASSGQGAGQPQHFGDGTRLSIL.

The V call is TRBV28, the J call TRBJ1-4; a weak D match, TRBD1 (6 bases). The V gene's germline CDR1 is MDHEN and CDR2 SYDVKM. Trimming cost V 10 bases and J 4 bases, with 13 bases left between them. The CDR3 spans 13 residues. CDR3 nucleotides: TGTGCCACCACGGACAGCCTTAATGAAAAACTGTTTTTT. This encodes CATTDSLNEKLFF.